Listed below are T cell receptor beta chains from one sample, sequenced in a study of shared clonotypes between healthy human individuals. Using immunoSEQ multiplex PCR, the repertoire was profiled, and TCRdb retains in-frame clones only, with some absent. The sample has about 560,000 clones; 70% to 80% are singletons. The sample consisted of PBMCs. The receptors derive from a woman aged 40 to 50 in good health. Some clones in this sample may be carry-over from other donors' samples. Both conserved end residues are part of each CDR3. The D gene is left open where the match is weak. Rows give clone size only sometimes, using once, few, many, or a class for an expanded clone.

abundance	v_gene	j_gene	d_gene	CDR3nt	CDR3aa
.	TRBV11-2	TRBJ2-4	.	TGTGCCAGCAGCTCCCTTAAGGGACGGGAAAACATTCAGTACTTC	CASSSLKGRENIQYF
.	TRBV5-1	TRBJ2-5	.	TGCGCCAGCAGCTTGGTATCACAGGCAGGGGAAGAGACCCAGTACTTC	CASSLVSQAGEETQYF
.	TRBV27	TRBJ2-7	.	TGTGCCAGCAGCCTTCAGCAGTCTCTGAGCTCCTACGAGCAGTACTTC	CASSLQQSLSSYEQYF
.	TRBV9	TRBJ2-3	.	TGTGCCAGCAGCGTAAATCATGGCGGGTTTAGCACAGATACGCAGTATTTT	CASSVNHGGFSTDTQYF
.	TRBV28	TRBJ1-2	.	TGTGCCAGCAGTGCCACAGATGGCTACACCTTC	CASSATDGYTF
few	TRBV10-3	TRBJ2-1	.	TGTGCCATCAGTGATCCCTACAATGAGCAGTTCTTC	CAISDPYNEQFF
many	TRBV18	TRBJ2-7	.	TGTGCCAGCTCACCAAATTCGGACTACGAGCAGTACTTC	CASSPNSDYEQYF
.	TRBV10-3	TRBJ2-7	.	TGTGCCATCAGTGAGAGGGGGTGGGAGCAGTACTTC	CAISERGWEQYF
few	TRBV30	TRBJ2-2	TRBD1	TGTGCCTGGAGTGTAAGGACAGGGTCGAACACCGGGGAGCTGTTTTTT	CAWSVRTGSNTGELFF
.	TRBV27	TRBJ2-1	.	TGTGCCAGCGGGGTCGGGAGCTCCTACAATGAGCAGTTCTTC	CASGVGSSYNEQFF
.	TRBV18	TRBJ2-7	TRBD1	TGTGCCAGCTCACCAGACAGGGGCCCTTACGAGCAGTACTTC	CASSPDRGPYEQYF
.	TRBV11-2	TRBJ1-3	.	TGTGCCAGCAGCTTAGATGGGTGGCAGGCCTCTGGAAACACCATATATTTT	CASSLDGWQASGNTIYF
.	TRBV2	TRBJ1-5	.	TGTGCCAGCAGTGACAAGGCCTCCAATCAGCCCCAGCATTTT	CASSDKASNQPQHF
.	TRBV5-6	TRBJ2-7	TRBD2	TGTGCCAGCAGCTTGCTTCGGACTAGGCGCCGCCACGAGCAGTACTTC	CASSLLRTRRRHEQYF
.	TRBV7-3	TRBJ2-5	.	TGTGCCAGCAGCCCGGCGCCGAACGGAGGGACCCAGTACTTC	CASSPAPNGGTQYF
once	TRBV18	TRBJ1-2	.	TGTGCCAGCTCACCATCGTTGGGGATCAGCTACACCTTC	CASSPSLGISYTF
once	TRBV28	TRBJ1-5	.	TGTGCCAGCAGTTTGTTAGTTCAGCCCCAGCATTTT	CASSLLVQPQHF
.	TRBV7-2	TRBJ2-3	.	TGTGCCAGCAGCTCAAGCACAGATACGCAGTATTTT	CASSSSTDTQYF
few	TRBV27	TRBJ2-5	.	TGTGCCAGCAGTTTAAGAGTAGCGGCCGAGACCCAGTACTTC	CASSLRVAAETQYF
.	TRBV7-2	TRBJ2-2	.	TGTGCCAGCAGCTTATCGGGGGGCGCCGACACCGGGGAGCTGTTTTTT	CASSLSGGADTGELFF
.	TRBV7-2	TRBJ2-7	.	TGTGCCAGCAGCTTATTTGGCAGCCCCTACGAGCAGTACTTC	CASSLFGSPYEQYF
.	TRBV14	TRBJ1-1	TRBD1	TGTGCCAGCAGCTACTTTGACAGGGTGGACACTGAAGCTTTCTTT	CASSYFDRVDTEAFF
.	TRBV9	TRBJ1-2	.	TGTGCCAGCAGCGCCACCCCCGACACTTATGGCTACACCTTC	CASSATPDTYGYTF
.	TRBV5-1	TRBJ1-4	.	TGCGCCAGCAGTCGGGACGGAACTAATGAAAAACTGTTTTTT	CASSRDGTNEKLFF
.	TRBV5-4	TRBJ2-3	.	TGTGCCAGCAGCTTCATGAGGGACTCTGGACCAGATACGCAGTATTTT	CASSFMRDSGPDTQYF
.	TRBV7-9	TRBJ1-1	.	TGTGCCAGCAGCCTGCTAAACACTGAAGCTTTCTTT	CASSLLNTEAFF
.	TRBV2	TRBJ2-1	.	TGTGCCAGCAGTGTCGTTATTGAGCAGTTCTTC	CASSVVIEQFF
few	TRBV19	TRBJ2-1	TRBD2	TGTGCCAGTAGTATCAGCGGACTAGCGTACCATGAGCAGTTCTTC	CASSISGLAYHEQFF
once	TRBV4-2	TRBJ2-7	TRBD2	TGTGCCAGCAGCCAAGGCGGGGGAGCCTACGAGCAGTACTTC	CASSQGGGAYEQYF
.	TRBV6-1	TRBJ2-7	TRBD1	TGTGCCAGCAGTCGGGACAGACAATACGAGCAGTACTTC	CASSRDRQYEQYF
few	TRBV6-1	TRBJ1-4	TRBD1	TGTGCCAGCAGTGAGAGTCAGGGGGACGGGAATGAAAAACTGTTTTTT	CASSESQGDGNEKLFF
.	TRBV5-1	TRBJ2-7	TRBD1	TGCGCCAGCAGCTCGGGGACAGGGGGCTACGAGCAGTACTTC	CASSSGTGGYEQYF
.	TRBV5-1	TRBJ1-4	TRBD1	TGCGCCAGCAGACCGGACAGGTTACGTTCAACTAATGAAAAACTGTTTTTT	CASRPDRLRSTNEKLFF
.	TRBV7-8	TRBJ1-2	.	TGTGCCAGCAGCTTATCCGGCTATGGCTACACCTTC	CASSLSGYGYTF
.	TRBV28	TRBJ2-1	TRBD2	TGTGCCAGCAGTTTCAGCGGGAGGGCTTACAATGAGCAGTTCTTC	CASSFSGRAYNEQFF
.	TRBV4-3	TRBJ2-2	.	TGCGCCAGCAGCCAAGCAGCAGCGCACACCGGGGAGCTGTTTTTT	CASSQAAAHTGELFF
.	TRBV5-5	TRBJ2-5	TRBD2	TGTGCCAGCAGCTTGGACCCGGGACTAGCGGGAGAGACCCAGTACTTC	CASSLDPGLAGETQYF
.	TRBV18	TRBJ2-1	TRBD2	TGTGCCAGCTCACCGGGGACTAGCGGATTTTGGAGCTCCTACAATGAGCAGTTCTTC	CASSPGTSGFWSSYNEQFF